Shown below are 14 T cell receptor beta chains from a single sample sequenced in a study of T cells after yellow fever vaccination. TCRdb itself ran the 5' RACE reads through MiXCR, one entry per CDR3 protein. The data show 450,000 to 550,000 distinct CDR3 sequences, about a fifth seen once. Here the sequenced sample was PBMCs, taken approximately 20 days after the first yellow fever vaccination. The receptors originated from a man aged 18 to 35 who received the YFV17D yellow fever vaccine.

The chain carries TRBV5-5 and TRBJ1-5; D remains unclear. The V end was cut by 4 bases, the J end by 0 bases, with 11 bases between. The CDR3 consists of 15 residues. CDR1 is SGHKS and CDR2 is YYEKEE in the germline V gene (reference sequence). The CDR3 sequence is CASSLDLYSNQPQHF. The CDR3, as DNA: TGTGCCAGCAGCCTGGATCTATATAGCAATCAGCCCCAGCATTTT.

The chain employs TRBV11-2 and TRBJ2-2; maybe TRBD2 (5 bases). Trimming stripped 7 bases from V and 2 bases from J, with 11 bases between. The CDR3 spans 14 residues. Germline V gene lookup returns CDR1 SGHAT and CDR2 FQNNGV. The chain's CDR3 is CASNRGLNTGELFF. For the CDR3, the DNA is TGTGCCAGCAACAGAGGGCTAAACACCGGGGAGCTGTTTTTT.

This sequence joins TRBV7-2 and TRBJ2-7; no reliable D call. CDR1 SGHTA and CDR2 FQGNSA come from the germline V gene. The V gene lost 1 base and the J gene lost 4 bases, with 8 bases spanning the gap. This CDR3 is built from 13 residues. The CDR3 nucleotides are TGTGCCAGCAGCTTAGTACCCCTTTACGAGCAGTACTTC. Translation gives CASSLVPLYEQYF. Full variable domain (missing parts from reference TRBV7-2 and TRBJ2-7): GAGVSQSPSNKVTEKGKDVELRCDPISGHTALYWYRQSLGQGLEFLIYFQGNSAPDKSGLPSDRFSAERTGGSVSTLTIQRTQQEDSAVYLCASSLVPLYEQYFGPGTRLTVT.

This clonotype turned up a few times. V and J are TRBV20-1 and TRBJ2-2; 8 bases map to TRBD2. V gave up 6 bases and J gave up 7 bases; unmatched junction bases: 10. This CDR3 spans 14 amino acids. Per the germline V gene, CDR1 is DFQATT and CDR2 is SNEGSKA (reference sequence). The CDR3 nucleotides read TGCAGTGCCCCCCGGGGGGGCTCGGGCGGGGAGCTGTTTTTT. Amino acids: CSAPRGGSGGELFF.

The rearrangement joins TRBV29-1 to TRBJ2-1; D could derive from TRBD1 or TRBD2 (5 bases each). Looked up from germline, CDR1 is SQVTM and CDR2 is ANQGSEA. V lost 0 bases and J lost 2, with 5 bases in between. CDR3 length: 13 amino acids. CDR3 sequence reads: CSVEEGAYNEQFF. The CDR3, as DNA: TGCAGCGTTGAAGAGGGGGCCTACAATGAGCAGTTCTTC.

This clonotype was counted between two and nine times. The V and J genes are TRBV13 and TRBJ1-3; no definite D call. V was trimmed by 6 bases and J by 2 bases, leaving 14 bases between them. Germline V CDR1 and CDR2: PRHDT, FYEKMQ (reference sequence). This CDR3 is built from 15 residues. The CDR3 DNA reads as TGTGCCAGCAGTCTCAGCCAAGCAGCTGGAAACACCATATATTTT. It specifies CASSLSQAAGNTIYF. Looking up the rest from reference TRBV13 and TRBJ1-3 gives the full variable domain: AAGVIQSPRHLIKEKRETATLKCYPIPRHDTVYWYQQGPGQDPQFLISFYEKMQSDKGSIPDRFSAQQFSDYHSELNMSSLELGDSALYFCASSLSQAAGNTIYFGEGSWLTVV.

This clonotype was detected a few times. The rearrangement uses TRBV20-1 and TRBJ2-7, with 11 bases matching TRBD2. Trimming took 2 bases from V and 3 from J; bases not matched to a gene: 9. CDR1 is DFQATT and CDR2 is SNEGSKA in the germline V gene (reference sequence). The CDR3 has 16 residues. DNA of the CDR3: TGCAGTGCTAGACCACCGACTAGCGGGGCGATCTACGAGCAGTACGTC. Encoded protein: CSARPPTSGAIYEQYV.

This clonotype turned up a few times. The chain combines TRBV9 with TRBJ1-5, with a weak D call TRBD1 (6 bases). The germline V and J ends were trimmed by 0 bases and 6 bases, with 7 bases remaining between them. This CDR3 contains 13 residues. The germline V gene has CDR1 SGDLS and CDR2 YYNGEE. The CDR3: CASSVAGAQPQHF. CDR3 nucleotide sequence: TGTGCCAGCAGCGTAGCGGGGGCTCAGCCCCAGCATTTT.

The chain has TRBV6-2 or TRBV6-3 and TRBJ2-7; D possibly corresponds to TRBD1 (6 bases). In germline, CDR1 is MNHEY, CDR2 SVGEGT. Trimming removed 2 bases at V and 2 bases at J, with 10 bases between. CDR3 length: 14 residues. CDR3 DNA sequence: TGTGCCAGCAGTTACGGGGACAAGGCCTACGAGCAGTACTTC. Amino acid sequence: CASSYGDKAYEQYF.

The chain links TRBV7-2 to TRBJ1-3; TRBD1 agrees at 7 bases. V lost 6 bases, J lost 4 bases, and 9 bases stayed unmatched. The CDR3 runs 15 residues. Germline CDR1 reads SGHTA; CDR2 reads FQGNSA. CDR3 amino acids: CASRLTGYLGNTIYF. The CDR3 nucleotides read TGTGCCAGCAGACTGACAGGGTATTTAGGAAACACCATATATTTT. The entire variable domain, with the rest obtained from reference TRBV7-2 and TRBJ1-3, is as follows: GAGVSQSPSNKVTEKGKDVELRCDPISGHTALYWYRQSLGQGLEFLIYFQGNSAPDKSGLPSDRFSAERTGGSVSTLTIQRTQQEDSAVYLCASRLTGYLGNTIYFGEGSWLTVV.

This clonotype was recorded a few times. The chain couples TRBV7-9 to TRBJ1-2; D gene unclear. Trimming cost V 5 bases and J 6 bases, with 16 bases left between them. This CDR3 region has 14 residues. Germline loops: CDR1 SEHNR, CDR2 FQNEAQ (reference sequence). The CDR3 reads CASSPVGIWNGYTF. DNA of the CDR3: TGTGCCAGCAGCCCCGTCGGAATATGGAATGGCTACACCTTC.

This clonotype showed up many times. V usage is TRBV6-4 and J usage is TRBJ2-3; 7 bases map to TRBD2. Unmatched junction bases numbered 6, after V lost 7 bases and J lost 2 bases. The CDR3 spans 14 residues. Germline V CDR1 and CDR2: MRHNA, SNTAGT. The CDR3 sequence: CASKRGEHTDTQYF. Written as DNA, the CDR3 is TGTGCCAGCAAACGGGGGGAACACACAGATACGCAGTATTTT.

A few counts support this clonotype. The chain employs TRBV12-3 or TRBV12-4 and TRBJ1-1; no definite D call. The CDR3 has 12 residues. Trimming removed 3 bases at V and 4 bases at J, with 6 bases between. The CDR3 DNA reads as TGTGCCAGCAGTTTTGCGTTCACTGAAGCTTTCTTT. This sequence encodes CASSFAFTEAFF.

This clonotype occurred a few times. V and J are TRBV29-1 and TRBJ2-5; the D is unclear. This CDR3 comprises 13 residues. V was cut by 3 bases and J by 3 bases, with 11 bases left in between. Germline assignment: CDR1 SQVTM and CDR2 ANQGSEA. The CDR3 sequence is CSVDRQVEETQYF. CDR3 in DNA: TGCAGCGTTGATAGGCAGGTCGAAGAGACCCAGTACTTC.